This T cell receptor beta chain was identified during a study of cytomegalovirus exposure and HLA in healthy donors. With 60 Vbeta and 13 Jbeta primers, the PCR was carried out. Sequencing was performed with immunoSEQ multiplex PCR; in TCRdb, only in-frame clones are kept and a portion is missing. The data show about 160,000 clones, and the top ten clones hold around 1.2%. V dropped 6 bases and J dropped 9; count of bases not matched to a gene: 8. This CDR3 region has 12 residues. Germline V gene sequence: CDR1 SNHLY, CDR2 FYNNEI. Sequences were obtained from PBMCs. The chain combines TRBV2 with TRBJ2-7, with 7 bases aligning to TRBD1. This receptor was identified in a woman aged 55-75 years in good health and CMV-seronegative. The CDR3 DNA sequence: TGTGCCAGCAGGACAACCGACAGGGCGCAGTACTTC. Its translation is CASRTTDRAQYF.